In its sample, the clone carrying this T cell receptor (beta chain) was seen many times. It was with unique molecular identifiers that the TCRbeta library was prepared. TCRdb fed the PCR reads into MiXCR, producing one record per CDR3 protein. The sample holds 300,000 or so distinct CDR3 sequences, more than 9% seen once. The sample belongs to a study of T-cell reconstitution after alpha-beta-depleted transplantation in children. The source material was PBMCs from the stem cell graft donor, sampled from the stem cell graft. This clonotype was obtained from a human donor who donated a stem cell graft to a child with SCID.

The CDR3, as DNA: TGTGCCAGCAGTGACGGATGGGGGCCCAACACTGAAGCTTTCTTT. The encoded protein is CASSDGWGPNTEAFF. V is TRBV2 and J is TRBJ1-1; D might be TRBD1 (6 bases). The CDR3 length is 15 residues. CDR1 and CDR2 (germline): SNHLY, FYNNEI. V shed 3 bases and J shed 2 bases, with 13 bases lying between them.